A selection of T cell receptor beta chains follows, all from one sample in a study of T-cell memory formation after mild COVID-19. A single record per CDR3 protein comes from TCRdb applying MiXCR to the 5' RACE reads. Of 280,000 or so distinct CDR3 sequences in the sample, more than 15% were seen once. Sequenced material: PBMCs or a T cell subset sorted from them (not recorded which). The receptors shown here come from a man aged 18 to 30 who had mild COVID-19 (a few samples of this study predate the infection). Cell type and time point are not known. The CDR3 runs from the conserved cysteine through the conserved F or W. The order of the fields is clone size, V gene, J gene, D gene, CDR3 protein, CDR3 DNA. The D gene is left open where the match is weak. The size field is filled for only some rows; it gives once, few, many or a size class.

.	TRBV18	TRBJ2-2	.	CASSYYTGTNAGELFF	TGTGCCAGCTCATATTACACGGGAACGAACGCCGGGGAGCTGTTTTTT
.	TRBV5-1	TRBJ2-2	.	CASSPPAGAGELFF	TGCGCCAGCAGCCCCCCCGCTGGGGCCGGGGAGCTGTTTTTT
many	TRBV7-9	TRBJ2-5	.	CASSLAAKETQYF	TGTGCCAGCAGCTTAGCAGCTAAAGAGACCCAGTACTTC
many	TRBV7-2	TRBJ2-7	.	CASSVARAYEQYF	TGTGCCAGCAGCGTCGCCAGGGCGTACGAGCAGTACTTC
.	TRBV7-2	TRBJ1-3	.	CASSFGPGNTIYF	TGTGCCAGCAGCTTTGGTCCTGGAAACACCATATATTTT
few	TRBV12-3/TRBV12-4	TRBJ2-1	.	CASSLAGNSYNEQFF	TGTGCCAGCAGTTTAGCGGGGAACTCCTACAATGAGCAGTTCTTC
many	TRBV7-2	TRBJ1-2	.	CASSPPGVDNGYTF	TGTGCCAGCAGCCCCCCCGGCGTGGACAATGGCTACACCTTC
few	TRBV29-1	TRBJ1-2	TRBD1	CSVALGLGQGDYGYTF	TGCAGCGTTGCCTTGGGACTGGGACAGGGGGACTATGGCTACACCTTC
.	TRBV25-1	TRBJ1-1	TRBD1	CASSEPGQGDTEAFF	TGTGCCAGCAGTGAGCCGGGACAGGGAGACACTGAAGCTTTCTTT
many	TRBV5-6	TRBJ2-1	.	CASSVDHNEQFF	TGTGCCAGCAGCGTCGACCACAATGAGCAGTTCTTC
few	TRBV29-1	TRBJ2-5	.	CSVPIAAVRETQYF	TGCAGCGTTCCGATAGCGGCCGTCCGAGAGACCCAGTACTTC
few	TRBV9	TRBJ1-2	TRBD1	CASSAGQGRDGYTF	TGTGCCAGCAGCGCCGGACAGGGGAGGGATGGCTACACCTTC
.	TRBV20-1	TRBJ2-3	.	CSAPTGVLGTDTQYF	TGCAGTGCTCCGACGGGGGTTTTGGGGACAGATACGCAGTATTTT
many	TRBV5-1	TRBJ2-3	TRBD1	CASSLRTGVTDTQYF	TGCGCCAGCAGCCTAAGGACAGGAGTCACAGATACGCAGTATTTT
.	TRBV12-3/TRBV12-4	TRBJ1-1	.	CASSFLQGGEAFF	TGTGCCAGCAGTTTTTTACAGGGCGGTGAAGCTTTCTTT
few	TRBV7-6	TRBJ2-5	.	CASSLVVRTETQYF	TGTGCCAGCAGCTTAGTGGTCCGCACAGAGACCCAGTACTTC
few	TRBV4-3	TRBJ2-1	.	CASSQDAGRGEQFF	TGCGCCAGCAGCCAAGACGCGGGCCGGGGTGAGCAGTTCTTC
few	TRBV6-5	TRBJ2-1	TRBD2	CASSYSGTSGGWGEQFF	TGTGCCAGCAGTTACTCTGGGACTAGCGGGGGTTGGGGTGAGCAGTTCTTC
.	TRBV20-1	TRBJ1-5	.	CSARSGSNQPQHF	TGCAGTGCTAGGTCGGGGAGCAATCAGCCCCAGCATTTT
few	TRBV6-5	TRBJ1-6	.	CASSYSRRGSNSPLHF	TGTGCCAGCAGTTACTCCCGCAGGGGAAGTAATTCACCCCTCCACTTT
few	TRBV24-1	TRBJ1-3	.	CATSDLRSGNTIYF	TGTGCCACCAGTGATTTGCGCTCTGGAAACACCATATATTTT
.	TRBV29-1	TRBJ2-7	.	CSVEAGAYEQYF	TGCAGCGTTGAGGCAGGGGCCTACGAGCAGTACTTC
.	TRBV9	TRBJ2-5	TRBD2	CASSVAREGWETQYF	TGTGCCAGCAGCGTAGCTAGGGAGGGCTGGGAGACCCAGTACTTC
.	TRBV5-1	TRBJ2-1	.	CDSSLRNPSNEQFF	TGCGACAGCAGCTTGCGTAATCCAAGCAATGAGCAGTTCTTC
.	TRBV9	TRBJ2-1	TRBD2	CASSVRGSGGSTQFF	TGTGCCAGCAGCGTCAGGGGGAGCGGGGGGTCCACACAGTTCTTC
few	TRBV6-5	TRBJ2-3	.	CASSYRDASDTQYF	TGTGCCAGCAGTTACCGGGACGCCTCAGATACGCAGTATTTT
.	TRBV5-6	TRBJ1-4	.	CASNQGNEKLFF	TGTGCCAGCAACCAGGGAAATGAAAAACTGTTTTTT
.	TRBV9	TRBJ1-5	TRBD1	CASSGDGTGAQPQHF	TGTGCCAGCAGCGGCGACGGGACAGGGGCTCAGCCCCAGCATTTT
few	TRBV4-3	TRBJ2-3	.	CASSQDRGAEKNTQYF	TGCGCCAGCAGCCAGGATCGGGGGGCCGAAAAGAATACGCAGTATTTT
few	TRBV15	TRBJ1-5	.	CATSFGGGPNQPQHF	TGTGCCACCAGCTTCGGAGGGGGACCTAATCAGCCCCAGCATTTT
few	TRBV7-9	TRBJ2-1	.	CASTPTVSPGEQFF	TGTGCCAGCACCCCGACGGTGTCCCCGGGTGAGCAGTTCTTC
few	TRBV29-1	TRBJ2-1	.	CSARRSRGAYEQFF	TGCAGCGCCCGTCGCAGCAGGGGGGCCTATGAGCAGTTCTTC
.	TRBV20-1	TRBJ1-1	.	CSAIGRSNTEAFF	TGCAGTGCTATTGGACGGTCGAACACTGAAGCTTTCTTT
few	TRBV2	TRBJ1-2	.	CASSFQSRGYTF	TGTGCCAGCAGTTTCCAATCACGGGGCTACACCTTC
.	TRBV2	TRBJ1-1	.	CASSGPTGRTEAFF	TGTGCCAGCAGTGGACCCACAGGGCGCACTGAAGCTTTCTTT
.	TRBV19	TRBJ2-2	TRBD1	CASSHPGQGRTGELFF	TGTGCCAGTAGTCATCCGGGACAGGGTCGCACCGGGGAGCTGTTTTTT
many	TRBV6-5	TRBJ1-1	.	CASSQGNTEAFF	TGTGCCAGCAGCCAGGGGAACACTGAAGCTTTCTTT
.	TRBV7-9	TRBJ2-4	TRBD2	CASSPLGGGNIQYF	TGTGCCAGCAGCCCACTCGGGGGAGGGAACATTCAGTACTTC
.	TRBV12-3/TRBV12-4	TRBJ1-5	.	CASSFGQHHQPQHF	TGTGCCAGCAGTTTTGGGCAGCACCATCAGCCCCAGCATTTT
few	TRBV7-8	TRBJ2-1	.	CASSYLIGLEQFF	TGTGCCAGCAGCTATCTCATAGGCCTAGAGCAGTTCTTC
.	TRBV24-1	TRBJ1-1	.	CATSDDRYTEAFF	TGTGCCACCAGTGACGACAGGTACACTGAAGCTTTCTTT